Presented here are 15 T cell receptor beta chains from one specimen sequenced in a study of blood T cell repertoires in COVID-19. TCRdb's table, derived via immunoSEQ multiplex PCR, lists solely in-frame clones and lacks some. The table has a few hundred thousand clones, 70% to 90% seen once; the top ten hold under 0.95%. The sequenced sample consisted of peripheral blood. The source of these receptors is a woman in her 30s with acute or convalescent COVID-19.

CDR3 residues: CASSPLAGGYNEQFF. The CDR3 bases are TGTGCCAGCTCACCACTAGCGGGAGGGTACAATGAGCAGTTCTTC. The gene calls are TRBV18 and TRBJ2-1, with 11 nucleotides matching TRBD2. Unmatched junction bases numbered 0, after V lost 1 base and J lost 4 bases. This CDR3 is built from 15 residues. Germline-derived CDR1 and CDR2 are KGHSH and LQKENI.

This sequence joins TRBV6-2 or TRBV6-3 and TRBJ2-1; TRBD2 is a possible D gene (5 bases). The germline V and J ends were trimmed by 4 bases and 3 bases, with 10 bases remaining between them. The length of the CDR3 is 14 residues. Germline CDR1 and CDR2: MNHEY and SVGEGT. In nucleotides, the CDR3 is TGTGCCAGCAGTTTGACGGGGAACTACAATGAGCAGTTCTTC. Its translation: CASSLTGNYNEQFF.

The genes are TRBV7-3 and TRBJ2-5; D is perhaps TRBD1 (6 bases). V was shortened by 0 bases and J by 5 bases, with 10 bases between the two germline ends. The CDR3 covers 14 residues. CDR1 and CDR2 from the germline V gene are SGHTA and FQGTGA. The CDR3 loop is CASSLTGALETQYF. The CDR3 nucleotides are TGTGCCAGCAGCTTAACGGGGGCCCTCGAGACCCAGTACTTC.

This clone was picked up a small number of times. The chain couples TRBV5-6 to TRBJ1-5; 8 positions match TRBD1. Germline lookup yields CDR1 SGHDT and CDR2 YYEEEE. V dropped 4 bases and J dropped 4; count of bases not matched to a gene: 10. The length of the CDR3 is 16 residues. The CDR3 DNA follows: TGTGCCAGCAGCCAATACGGACAGGGAGGGAATCAGCCCCAGCATTTT. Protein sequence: CASSQYGQGGNQPQHF.

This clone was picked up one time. The DNA for the CDR3 is TGTGCCTGGAGTAAGGACAAGAACTATGGCTACACCTTC. Translating it yields CAWSKDKNYGYTF. The rearrangement links TRBV30 to TRBJ1-2; D possibly corresponds to TRBD1 (5 bases). Germline V gene data show CDR1 as GTSNPN and CDR2 as SVGIG (reference sequence). The CDR3 is 13 residues long. Trimming cost V 2 bases and J 2 bases, with 9 bases left between them.

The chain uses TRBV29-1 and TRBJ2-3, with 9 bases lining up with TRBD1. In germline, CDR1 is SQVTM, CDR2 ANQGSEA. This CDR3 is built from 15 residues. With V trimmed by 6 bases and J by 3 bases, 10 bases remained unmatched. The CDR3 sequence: CSVNPGQGTTDTQYF. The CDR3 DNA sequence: TGCAGCGTGAATCCGGGACAGGGAACGACAGATACGCAGTATTTT.

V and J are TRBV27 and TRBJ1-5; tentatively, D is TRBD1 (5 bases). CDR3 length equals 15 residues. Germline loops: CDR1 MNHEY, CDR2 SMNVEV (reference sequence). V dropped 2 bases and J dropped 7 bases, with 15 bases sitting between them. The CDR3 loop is CASSLGSGGVQPQHF. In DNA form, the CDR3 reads TGTGCCAGCAGTTTAGGGAGCGGGGGGGTGCAGCCCCAGCATTTT.

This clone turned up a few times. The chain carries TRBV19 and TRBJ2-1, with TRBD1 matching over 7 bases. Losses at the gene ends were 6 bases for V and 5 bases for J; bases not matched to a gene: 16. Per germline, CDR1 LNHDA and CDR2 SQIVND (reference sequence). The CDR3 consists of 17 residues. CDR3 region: CASSTIGAGDSDNEQFF. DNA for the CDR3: TGTGCCAGTAGCACAATTGGGGCCGGGGACAGCGACAATGAGCAGTTCTTC.

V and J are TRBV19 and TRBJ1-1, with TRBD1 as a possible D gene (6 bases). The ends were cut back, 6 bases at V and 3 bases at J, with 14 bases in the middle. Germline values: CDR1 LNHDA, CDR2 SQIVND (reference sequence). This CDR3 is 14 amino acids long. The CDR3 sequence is CASSLMGADTEAFF. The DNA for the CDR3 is TGTGCCAGTAGCCTGATGGGGGCCGACACTGAAGCTTTCTTT.

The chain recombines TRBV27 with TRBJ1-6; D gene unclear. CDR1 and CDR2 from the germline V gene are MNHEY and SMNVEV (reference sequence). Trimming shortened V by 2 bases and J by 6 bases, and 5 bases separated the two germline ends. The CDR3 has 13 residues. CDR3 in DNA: TGTGCCAGCAGTTTAGAGGGTAATTCACCCCTCCACTTT. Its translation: CASSLEGNSPLHF.

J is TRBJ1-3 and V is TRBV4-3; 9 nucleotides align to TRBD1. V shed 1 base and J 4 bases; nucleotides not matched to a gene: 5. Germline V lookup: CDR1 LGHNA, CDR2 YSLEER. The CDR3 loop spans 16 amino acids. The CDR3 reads CASSQVTGGGGNTIYF. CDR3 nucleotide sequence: TGCGCCAGCAGCCAAGTAACAGGGGGCGGGGGAAACACCATATATTTT.

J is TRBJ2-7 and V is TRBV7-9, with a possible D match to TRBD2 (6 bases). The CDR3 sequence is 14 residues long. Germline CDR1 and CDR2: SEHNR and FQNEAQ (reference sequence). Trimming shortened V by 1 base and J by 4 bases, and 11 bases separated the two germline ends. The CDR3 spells CASSLGSGRYEQYF. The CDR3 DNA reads TGTGCCAGCAGCTTAGGTAGCGGTAGGTACGAGCAGTACTTC.

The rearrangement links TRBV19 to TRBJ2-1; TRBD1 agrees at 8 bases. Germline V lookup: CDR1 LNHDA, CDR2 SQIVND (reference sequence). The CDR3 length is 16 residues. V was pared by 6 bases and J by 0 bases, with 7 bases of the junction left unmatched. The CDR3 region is CASSRGQGSSYNEQFF. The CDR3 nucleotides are TGTGCCAGTAGCCGAGGACAGGGCAGCTCCTACAATGAGCAGTTCTTC.

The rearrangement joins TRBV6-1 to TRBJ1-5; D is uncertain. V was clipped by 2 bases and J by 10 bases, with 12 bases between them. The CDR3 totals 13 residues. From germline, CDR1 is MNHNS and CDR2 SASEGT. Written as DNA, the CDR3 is TGTGCCAGCAGTGAAAATTACGAGCATCCCCAGCATTTT. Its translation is CASSENYEHPQHF.

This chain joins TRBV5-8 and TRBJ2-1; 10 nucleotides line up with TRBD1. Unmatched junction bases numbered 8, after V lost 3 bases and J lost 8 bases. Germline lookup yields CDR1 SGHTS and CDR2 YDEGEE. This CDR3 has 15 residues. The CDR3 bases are TGTGCCAGCAGCTATGAGACAGGGGGCAGCGATGAGCAGTTCTTC. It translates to CASSYETGGSDEQFF.